This entry lists 22 T cell receptor beta chains sequenced from one sample in a study of siplizumab effects on memory and regulatory T cells. Profiling relied on immunoSEQ multiplex PCR, and the TCRdb table lists in-frame clones only, not all of them. The sample lists approximately 110,000 clones, roughly 94% occurring once. Sample: Tregs sorted from blood. The receptors were sampled from a human donor in good health.

The DNA of the CDR3 is TGTGCCAGCAGTCGCCTTAGACTAGCGGGAGTTTTGTCTGGGGCCAACGTCCTGACTTTC. It yields the protein CASSRLRLAGVLSGANVLTF. The chain joins TRBV2 to TRBJ2-6, with 12 bases aligning to TRBD2. The CDR3 spans 20 residues. J was trimmed by 1 base and V by 5 bases; bases with no gene match: 12. Germline V gene data show CDR1 as SNHLY and CDR2 as FYNNEI.

The chain has TRBV6-1 and TRBJ1-1; D remains ambiguous. Germline-derived CDR1 and CDR2 are MNHNS and SASEGT. This CDR3 is 14 amino acids long. The V end lost 6 bases, the J end lost 7 bases, and 18 bases lay between the germline ends. The CDR3 DNA follows: TGTGCCAGCAGGGCGGGCTTAGGTCTATTTGAAGCTTTCTTT. This codes for CASRAGLGLFEAFF.

This CDR3 is CASSSGTSRPDTQYF. The CDR3 nucleotides read TGCGCCAGCAGCTCCGGGACGTCTCGGCCAGATACGCAGTATTTT. The chain employs TRBV5-1 and TRBJ2-3, with D perhaps given as TRBD1 or TRBD2 (5 bases each). V lost 3 bases and J 4 bases, leaving 15 bases between the germline ends. This CDR3 spans 15 amino acids. The germline CDR1 and CDR2 sequences are SGHRS and YFSETQ. The full variable domain, its missing parts supplied by reference TRBV5-1 and TRBJ2-3, is KAGVTQTPRYLIKTRGQQVTLSCSPISGHRSVSWYQQTPGQGLQFLFEYFSETQRNKGNFPGRFSGRQFSNSRSEMNVSTLELGDSALYLCASSSGTSRPDTQYFGPGTRLTVL.

CDR3 nucleotides: TGTGCCAGCAGCATACAGGGGGCCAACTATGGCTACACCTTC. The encoded protein is CASSIQGANYGYTF. The chain has TRBV7-2 and TRBJ1-2; 9 bases match TRBD1. J gave up 2 bases and V 5 bases, and 3 bases lay outside the gene matches. Looked up from germline, CDR1 is SGHTA and CDR2 is FQGNSA. The CDR3 is made up of 14 amino acids.

V usage is TRBV5-4 and J usage is TRBJ1-2, with 8 bases that match TRBD1. The CDR3 is made up of 15 amino acids. Trimming cost V 5 bases and J 7 bases; bases outside gene matches: 13. Germline loops: CDR1 SGHNT, CDR2 YYREEE (reference sequence). The DNA for the CDR3 is TGTGCCAGCAGGGAAAGTCCTCAGGGGGCCGGTGGCTACACCTTC. The encoded protein is CASRESPQGAGGYTF.

The chain employs TRBV2 and TRBJ2-7; possibly TRBD2 for D (5 bases). Germline loops: CDR1 SNHLY, CDR2 FYNNEI. This CDR3 contains 14 residues. The V end was cut by 7 bases, the J end by 1 base, with 14 bases between. CDR3 protein: CASIGGPGSYEQYF. The CDR3 DNA reads as TGTGCCAGCATAGGTGGCCCGGGGTCCTACGAGCAGTACTTC.

This sequence joins TRBV19 and TRBJ2-1, with TRBD1 matching 9 bases. The length of the CDR3 is 15 residues. Germline CDR1 is LNHDA and CDR2 is SQIVND (reference sequence). The ends lost 6 bases at V and 6 bases at J; junction bases unmatched: 9. The CDR3 DNA follows: TGTGCCAGTAGATTAGGGACAGGGAAAATCAATGAGCAGTTCTTC. This encodes CASRLGTGKINEQFF.

The CDR3 loop reads CAISGAREAYGYTF. The DNA for the CDR3 is TGTGCCATCAGTGGGGCTCGAGAGGCCTATGGCTACACCTTC. The rearrangement uses TRBV10-3 and TRBJ1-2; D not resolved. The length of the CDR3 is 14 residues. The V end was cut by 4 bases, the J end by 4 bases, with 13 bases between. Germline V gene data show CDR1 as ENHRY and CDR2 as SYGVKD.

The chain is built from TRBV9 and TRBJ2-2; unclear D gene. The CDR3 contains 14 residues. Trimming pared 4 bases from V and 5 bases from J, leaving 12 bases between. Germline V gene lookup returns CDR1 SGDLS and CDR2 YYNGEE. The CDR3 spells CASSTTAITGELFF. In nucleotides, the CDR3 is TGTGCCAGCAGCACTACTGCGATTACCGGGGAGCTGTTTTTT. The full variable domain, rest sourced from reference TRBV9 and TRBJ2-2, is DSGVTQTPKHLITATGQRVTLRCSPRSGDLSVYWYQQSLDQGLQFLIQYYNGEERAKGNILERFSAQQFPDLHSELNLSSLELGDSALYFCASSTTAITGELFFGEGSRLTVL.

The rearrangement uses TRBV9 and TRBJ1-1, with 7 nucleotides matching TRBD1. The CDR3 loop spans 17 amino acids. V shed 0 bases, J shed 3 bases, and the junction held 11 bases outside the gene matches. Per the germline V gene, CDR1 is SGDLS and CDR2 is YYNGEE. In DNA form, the CDR3 reads TGTGCCAGCAGCGTAGGACAGGGAGGGAGATTGGACACTGAAGCTTTCTTT. Encoded protein: CASSVGQGGRLDTEAFF.

CDR3 sequence (DNA): TGTGCCAGTACGGCAAGCGGGGGGAGCTCCTACAATGAGCAGTTCTTC. It yields the protein CASTASGGSSYNEQFF. V gene TRBV19 combines with J gene TRBJ2-1; 9 bases line up with TRBD2. J gave up 0 bases and V 7 bases, and 7 bases lay outside the gene matches. The V gene's germline CDR1 is LNHDA and CDR2 SQIVND (reference sequence). The CDR3 consists of 16 residues.

This chain joins TRBV5-1 and TRBJ1-5; D is perhaps TRBD1 (5 bases). V was shortened by 5 bases and J by 2 bases, with 17 bases between the two germline ends. Germline values: CDR1 SGHRS, CDR2 YFSETQ. This CDR3 contains 16 residues. The CDR3 spells CASSPTRRDGNQPQHF. CDR3 nucleotides: TGCGCCAGCAGTCCGACTCGCCGGGACGGCAATCAGCCCCAGCATTTT.

The chain employs TRBV7-9 and TRBJ1-2; D gene unclear. V gave up 1 base and J gave up 2 bases, with 11 bases separating them. Germline V CDR1 and CDR2: SEHNR, FQNEAQ (reference sequence). This CDR3 has 15 residues. This chain's CDR3 is CASSLDIGQNYGYTF. The CDR3 DNA is TGTGCCAGCAGCTTAGATATTGGGCAGAACTATGGCTACACCTTC.

This rearrangement joins TRBV6-5 to TRBJ2-1, with a tentative D call TRBD1 (7 bases). Germline V gives CDR1 MNHEY, CDR2 SVGAGI. The CDR3 contains 15 residues. Trimming removed 3 bases at V and 9 bases at J, with 18 bases between. For the CDR3, the DNA is TGTGCCAGCAGTTATCCCGCCCGACAGGGAGGTGAGCAGTTCTTC. It is translated as CASSYPARQGGEQFF.

The chain is built from TRBV6-1 and TRBJ2-4, with D perhaps assigned TRBD1 or TRBD2 (5 bases each). V lost 3 bases to trimming and J lost 1 base, with 22 bases between them. Germline V gene lookup returns CDR1 MNHNS and CDR2 SASEGT. CDR3 length: 19 amino acids. The chain's CDR3 is CASSDRDRTGFNAKNIQYF. The CDR3 nucleotides are TGTGCCAGCAGTGACCGGGACCGCACGGGATTCAACGCCAAAAACATTCAGTACTTC.

The rearrangement links TRBV6-1 to TRBJ2-3; the match to TRBD1 covers 9 bases. This CDR3 region has 14 residues. With 8 bases clipped from V and 4 bases from J, the junction kept 7 bases outside the gene matches. Germline-derived CDR1 and CDR2 are MNHNS and SASEGT. Here the CDR3 reads CASFRDRAPDTQYF. In nucleotides, the CDR3 is TGTGCCAGCTTCCGGGACAGGGCCCCAGATACGCAGTATTTT.

This sequence joins TRBV11-2 and TRBJ2-5; TRBD2 might be the D (5 bases). Trimming shortened V by 2 bases and J by 3 bases, and 13 bases separated the two germline ends. Germline V CDR1 and CDR2: SGHAT, FQNNGV. The CDR3 is 15 amino acids. CDR3 loop: CASSLRPGSKETQYF. CDR3 sequence (DNA): TGTGCCAGCAGCTTACGTCCGGGGTCAAAAGAGACCCAGTACTTC.

The CDR3 nucleotides are TGTGCCAGCAGCCCCTTCGGAGTCACTGAAGCTTTCTTT. Protein: CASSPFGVTEAFF. The rearrangement joins TRBV5-5 to TRBJ1-1; D gene ambiguous. Germline loops: CDR1 SGHKS, CDR2 YYEKEE (reference sequence). CDR3 size: 13 residues. The germline V and J ends were trimmed by 4 bases and 4 bases, with 11 bases remaining between them.

Notes on this clone: The sample carries other DNA sequences with the same CDR3. The chain is built from TRBV7-9 and TRBJ1-5; possible D gene TRBD1, 5 bases. The germline V and J ends were trimmed by 4 bases and 4 bases, with 8 bases remaining between them. This CDR3 comprises 13 residues. CDR1 is SEHNR and CDR2 is FQNEAQ in the germline V gene (reference sequence). This chain's CDR3 is CASSSGGNQPQHF. CDR3 DNA sequence: TGTGCCAGCAGCTCCGGGGGAAATCAGCCCCAGCATTTT.

J is TRBJ1-2 and V is TRBV7-9, with a possible D match to TRBD1 (6 bases). V lost 1 base and J 8 bases, leaving 14 bases between the germline ends. The CDR3 spans 14 residues. Looked up from germline, CDR1 is SEHNR and CDR2 is FQNEAQ (reference sequence). CDR3 residues: CASSLVGRGNGYTF. The DNA of the CDR3 is TGTGCCAGCAGCTTAGTTGGTAGGGGGAACGGCTACACCTTC.

CDR3 nucleotide sequence: TGTGCCAGCAGTGATGGGGACAGGGCAACCTACGAGCAGTACTTC. Amino acids: CASSDGDRATYEQYF. The chain uses TRBV6-1 and TRBJ2-7; 9 positions agree with TRBD1. The V and J ends lost 3 bases and 2 bases, in that order; junction bases with no gene match: 5. The germline CDR1 and CDR2 sequences are MNHNS and SASEGT. This CDR3 region has 15 residues.

This chain uses TRBV18 with TRBJ1-3, with TRBD1 as a possible D gene (6 bases). This CDR3 has 15 amino acids. The V gene lost 1 base and the J gene lost 2 bases, with 9 bases spanning the gap. Germline V lookup: CDR1 KGHSH, CDR2 LQKENI. DNA for the CDR3: TGTGCCAGCTCACCACAGGAGGGGGCTGGAAACACCATATATTTT. It is translated as CASSPQEGAGNTIYF.